The 15 T cell receptor beta chains reported below all come from one sample, sequenced in a study of beta chain features in type 1 diabetes. The entirety of the isolated RNA underwent reverse transcription, so expressed TCRB transcripts were sequenced. The method was immunoSEQ multiplex PCR; TCRdb's version includes in-frame clones alone and lacks a portion of them. The sample includes roughly 330,000 clones, about 11% of them seen just once. The sample taken for sequencing was naive CD4+ T cells from blood. The receptor set was obtained from a woman aged 25 to 39 in good health.

The J gene is TRBJ2-1, the V gene TRBV28; weak D call: TRBD1 (6 bases). Germline V lookup: CDR1 MDHEN, CDR2 SYDVKM. CDR3 size: 15 residues. Trimming stripped 2 bases from V and 5 bases from J, with 13 bases between. Written as DNA, the CDR3 is TGTGCCAGCAGTTTAATGACGGGACAAAACAATGAGCAGTTCTTC. Protein: CASSLMTGQNNEQFF.

The genes are TRBV20-1 and TRBJ2-7; D unresolved. Per germline, CDR1 DFQATT and CDR2 SNEGSKA (reference sequence). V was shortened by 7 bases and J by 2 bases, with 9 bases between the two germline ends. The CDR3 totals 11 residues. The CDR3 region is CSVFTTYEQYF. CDR3 in DNA: TGCAGTGTCTTCACTACCTACGAGCAGTACTTC.

The chain joins TRBV23-1 to TRBJ2-1, with 16 bases fitting TRBD2. TRBV23-1 is noted as an ORF with a role that remains uncertain. V lost 7 bases and J lost 3; bases outside the gene matches: 18. CDR3 size: 21 residues. CDR3 sequence (DNA): TGCGCCAGCATCCGTGGGGAACCGGGACTAGCGGGAGGGCCGATCTACAATGAGCAGTTCTTC. Its translation is CASIRGEPGLAGGPIYNEQFF.

This clone was seen more than once but under ten times. The chain couples TRBV30 to TRBJ1-4, with 7 bases identical to TRBD1. Germline CDR1 and CDR2: GTSNPN and SVGIG (reference sequence). Trimming removed 0 bases from V and 0 bases from J; junction bases left unmatched: 4. CDR3 length: 16 residues. CDR3 amino acids: CAWSVGRGATNEKLFF. The DNA of the CDR3 is TGTGCCTGGAGTGTCGGCAGGGGGGCAACTAATGAAAAACTGTTTTTT.

The rearrangement links TRBV4-1 to TRBJ2-3, with 12 nucleotides matching TRBD2. The CDR3 spans 18 residues. CDR1 is MGHRA and CDR2 is YSYEKL in the germline V gene. V lost 6 bases, J lost 2 bases, and 12 bases stayed unmatched. CDR3 loop: CASRQPGTSGRNTDTQYF. For the CDR3, the DNA is TGCGCCAGCAGACAACCCGGGACTAGCGGGCGAAACACAGATACGCAGTATTTT.

This clone was seen more than once but under ten times. The rearrangement links TRBV7-2 to TRBJ2-7; D gene ambiguous. The germline CDR1 and CDR2 sequences are SGHTA and FQGNSA. Trimming took 4 bases from V and 4 from J, leaving 11 bases between them. CDR3 length equals 13 residues. The CDR3 here is CASSSYLAYEQYF. In DNA form, the CDR3 reads TGTGCCAGCAGCTCCTATCTCGCATACGAGCAGTACTTC.

V usage is TRBV7-2 and J usage is TRBJ2-1; TRBD1 might be the D (6 bases). Germline-derived CDR1 and CDR2 are SGHTA and FQGNSA. The CDR3 is 14 residues long. V shed 7 bases and J shed 0 bases, with 10 bases lying between them. CDR3 protein: CASTRGGSYNEQFF. The CDR3 DNA sequence: TGTGCCAGCACCCGAGGGGGCTCCTACAATGAGCAGTTCTTC.

The sample holds a few counts of this clone. The chain employs TRBV11-2 and TRBJ2-1; the match to TRBD2 covers 8 bases. The trim removed 2 bases at V and 7 bases at J, leaving 7 bases unmatched. This CDR3 contains 15 residues. Germline CDR1 and CDR2: SGHAT and FQNNGV. The CDR3 DNA reads as TGTGCCAGCAGCTTACTGAGCGGGAGATGGAATGAGCAGTTCTTC. This gives the protein CASSLLSGRWNEQFF.

The chain has TRBV19 and TRBJ2-7; D perhaps matches TRBD1 (6 bases). Trimming cost V 4 bases and J 2 bases, with 12 bases left between them. Germline V CDR1 and CDR2: LNHDA, SQIVND (reference sequence). The CDR3 runs to 14 residues. The CDR3 spells CASSRNRVPYEQYF. The CDR3 bases are TGTGCCAGTAGTAGGAACAGGGTACCCTACGAGCAGTACTTC.

This clone was seen more than once but under ten times. The chain combines TRBV7-2 with TRBJ2-4, with 9 positions matching TRBD2. This CDR3 comprises 15 residues. Germline CDR1 and CDR2: SGHTA and FQGNSA. Trimming removed 5 bases from V and 7 bases from J; junction bases left unmatched: 9. CDR3 loop: CASSPLAGSGNIQYF. In DNA form, the CDR3 reads TGTGCCAGCAGCCCCCTAGCGGGGTCAGGGAACATTCAGTACTTC.

This clone appeared a few times. Other DNA sequences within the sample encode an identical CDR3. The CDR3 is CASSGASGDNEQFF. The CDR3 DNA is TGTGCCAGCAGCGGGGCTAGCGGGGACAATGAGCAGTTCTTC. V gene TRBV2 combines with J gene TRBJ2-1; TRBD2 matches at 9 bases. This CDR3 comprises 14 residues. Unmatched junction bases numbered 5, after V lost 6 bases and J lost 5 bases. Germline V gives CDR1 SNHLY, CDR2 FYNNEI.

The V call is TRBV19, the J call TRBJ2-3; TRBD2 is a possible D gene (6 bases). The CDR3 totals 14 residues. In germline, CDR1 is LNHDA, CDR2 SQIVND (reference sequence). Trimming removed 6 bases at V and 2 bases at J, with 12 bases between. CDR3 in amino acids: CASRKEGITDTQYF. The CDR3 DNA reads as TGTGCCAGTAGGAAGGAGGGGATCACAGATACGCAGTATTTT.

V usage is TRBV28 and J usage is TRBJ2-5; a weak D match, TRBD2 (6 bases). Germline-derived CDR1 and CDR2 are MDHEN and SYDVKM. Trimming pared 10 bases from V and 4 bases from J, leaving 16 bases between. The CDR3 loop spans 13 amino acids. CDR3 coding DNA: TGTGCCACATATGAGTCCGGGGGAGAGACCCAGTACTTC. Residues: CATYESGGETQYF.

This clone was counted between two and nine times. The J gene is TRBJ2-1, the V gene TRBV29-1; 9 bases align to TRBD1. CDR1 SQVTM and CDR2 ANQGSEA come from the germline V gene. V trimming: 8 bases; J trimming: 2 bases; junction bases outside the gene matches: 7. The CDR3 is 14 amino acids. CDR3 region: CSSNRDRAYNEQFF. CDR3 DNA: TGCAGCTCTAATCGGGACAGGGCCTACAATGAGCAGTTCTTC.

The J gene is TRBJ2-7, the V gene TRBV29-1; 11 nucleotides agree with TRBD2. J gave up 6 bases and V 7 bases, and 5 bases lay outside the gene matches. Germline loops: CDR1 SQVTM, CDR2 ANQGSEA. This CDR3 spans 12 amino acids. The CDR3 loop reads CSGSGRAAEQYF. CDR3 DNA sequence: TGCAGCGGTAGCGGGAGGGCCGCCGAGCAGTACTTC.